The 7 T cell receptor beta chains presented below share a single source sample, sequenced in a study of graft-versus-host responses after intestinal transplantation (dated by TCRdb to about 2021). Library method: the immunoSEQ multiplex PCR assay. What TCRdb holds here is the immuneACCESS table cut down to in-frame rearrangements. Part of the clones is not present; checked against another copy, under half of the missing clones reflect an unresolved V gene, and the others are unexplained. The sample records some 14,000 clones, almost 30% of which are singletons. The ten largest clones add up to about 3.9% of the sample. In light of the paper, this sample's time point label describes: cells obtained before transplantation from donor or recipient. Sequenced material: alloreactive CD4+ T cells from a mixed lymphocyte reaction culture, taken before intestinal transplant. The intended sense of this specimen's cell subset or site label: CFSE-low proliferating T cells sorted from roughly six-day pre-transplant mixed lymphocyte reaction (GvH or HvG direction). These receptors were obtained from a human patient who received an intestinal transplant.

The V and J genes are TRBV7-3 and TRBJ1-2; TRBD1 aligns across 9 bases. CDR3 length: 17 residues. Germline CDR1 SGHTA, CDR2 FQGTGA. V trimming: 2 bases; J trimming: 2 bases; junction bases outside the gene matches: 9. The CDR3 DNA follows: TGTGCCAGCAGCTTAGGGACAGGGACTAGGGAAAACTATGGCTACACCTTC. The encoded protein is CASSLGTGTRENYGYTF.

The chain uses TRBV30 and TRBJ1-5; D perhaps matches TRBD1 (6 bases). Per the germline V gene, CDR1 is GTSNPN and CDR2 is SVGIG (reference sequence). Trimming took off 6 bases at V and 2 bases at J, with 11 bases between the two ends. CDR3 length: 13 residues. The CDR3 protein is CACTGRGNQPQHF. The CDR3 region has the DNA TGTGCCTGCACAGGGAGAGGCAATCAGCCCCAGCATTTT.

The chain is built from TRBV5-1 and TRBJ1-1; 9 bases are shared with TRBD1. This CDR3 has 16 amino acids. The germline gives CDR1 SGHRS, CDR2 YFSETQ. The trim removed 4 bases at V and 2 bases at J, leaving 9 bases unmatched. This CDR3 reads CASSPGQGYINTEAFF. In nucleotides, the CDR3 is TGCGCCAGCAGCCCGGGACAGGGATATATTAACACTGAAGCTTTCTTT.

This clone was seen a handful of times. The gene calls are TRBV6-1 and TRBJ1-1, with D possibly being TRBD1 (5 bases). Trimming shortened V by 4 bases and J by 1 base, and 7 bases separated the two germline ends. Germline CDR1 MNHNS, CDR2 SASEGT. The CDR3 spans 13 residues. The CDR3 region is CASSARGNTEAFF. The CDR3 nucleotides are TGTGCCAGCAGTGCGAGGGGGAACACTGAAGCTTTCTTT.

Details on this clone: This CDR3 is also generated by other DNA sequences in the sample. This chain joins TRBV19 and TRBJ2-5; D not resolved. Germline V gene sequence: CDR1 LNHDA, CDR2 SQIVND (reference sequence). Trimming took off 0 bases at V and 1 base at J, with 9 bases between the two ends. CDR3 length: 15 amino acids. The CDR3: CASSIDAGTQETQYF. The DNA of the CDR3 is TGTGCCAGTAGTATAGATGCCGGAACCCAAGAGACCCAGTACTTC. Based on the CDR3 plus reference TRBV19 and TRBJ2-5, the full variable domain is DGGITQSPKYLFRKEGQNVTLSCEQNLNHDAMYWYRQDPGQGLRLIYYSQIVNDFQKGDIAEGYSVSREKKESFPLTVTSAQKNPTAFYLCASSIDAGTQETQYFGPGTRLLVL.

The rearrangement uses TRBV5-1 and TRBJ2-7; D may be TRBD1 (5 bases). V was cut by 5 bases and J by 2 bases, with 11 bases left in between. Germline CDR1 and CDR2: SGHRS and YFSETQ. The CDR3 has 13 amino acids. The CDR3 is CASRAQATYEQYF. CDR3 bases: TGCGCCAGCAGGGCACAGGCCACCTACGAGCAGTACTTC.

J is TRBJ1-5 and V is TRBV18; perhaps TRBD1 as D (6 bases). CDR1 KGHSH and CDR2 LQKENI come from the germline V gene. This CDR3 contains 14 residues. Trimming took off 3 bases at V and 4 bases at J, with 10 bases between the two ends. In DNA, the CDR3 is TGTGCCAGCTCACCCCGGACAGTTAATCAGCCCCAGCATTTT. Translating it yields CASSPRTVNQPQHF.